This is a list of T cell receptor beta chains from one sample in a study of blood T cell repertoires in COVID-19. Assay: immunoSEQ multiplex PCR; the TCRdb copy retains only in-frame clones and omits some. The sample shows 35,000 to 45,000 clones, roughly 80% of them seen only once. Sequencing was performed on peripheral blood. Source of these receptors: a man between 65 and 80 years old with acute or convalescent COVID-19. Each CDR3 is given with its conserved first and last residue. The D gene is left open where the match is weak. Where a row states a size, it is once, few, many or the class of an expanded clone; other rows omit it.

CDR3nt | CDR3aa | abundance | j_gene | d_gene | v_gene
TGTGCCAGCAGCCGAGATCAGGGAGAGACCCAGTACTTC | CASSRDQGETQYF | once | TRBJ2-5 | . | TRBV6-5
TGCGCCAGCAGCTCCGACCCACAGGGCACTGAAGCTTTCTTT | CASSSDPQGTEAFF | few | TRBJ1-1 | . | TRBV5-1
TGTGCCACCAGTGACTACAGGGCGTGGGGGAACACAGATACGCAGTATTTT | CATSDYRAWGNTDTQYF | once | TRBJ2-3 | . | TRBV24-1
TGTGCCAGCAGCTTAAGTATATCGCGTTCCCAAGAGACCCAGTACTTC | CASSLSISRSQETQYF | . | TRBJ2-5 | . | TRBV11-2
TGTGCCATCAGTGAGTCGTATGAGACTGAAGCTTTCTTT | CAISESYETEAFF | . | TRBJ1-1 | . | TRBV10-3
TGTGCCATCAGTGATCTCGGGGGGCAAGAGACCCAGTACTTC | CAISDLGGQETQYF | . | TRBJ2-5 | TRBD2 | TRBV10-3
TGTGCCAGCAGCGTAGATGCAGGGCGCGCTAACTATGGCTACACCTTC | CASSVDAGRANYGYTF | . | TRBJ1-2 | . | TRBV9
TGTGCCAGCAGCCTGGGCGGGGGGCGTGATGCTTTCTTT | CASSLGGGRDAFF | . | TRBJ1-1 | . | TRBV28
TGTGCCAGCTCACCGACACCCGGGACAGGGTATGGCTACACCTTC | CASSPTPGTGYGYTF | once | TRBJ1-2 | TRBD1 | TRBV18
TGTGCCAGCAGCTTAGTTGAGGGCCCCCAAGAGACCCAGTACTTC | CASSLVEGPQETQYF | . | TRBJ2-5 | . | TRBV11-2
TGTGCCATCAGTACAGGGGGCGGTAATTATGGCTACACCTTC | CAISTGGGNYGYTF | . | TRBJ1-2 | TRBD1 | TRBV10-3
TGTGCCAGCAGTGCCCCGATGTCCGCGGAAGGCTACACCTTC | CASSAPMSAEGYTF | . | TRBJ1-2 | . | TRBV6-1
TGTGCCAGCACCTACTTAACGACAGGGGGTAATGAAAAACTGTTTTTT | CASTYLTTGGNEKLFF | once | TRBJ1-4 | TRBD1 | TRBV2
TGTGCCAGCAGCCAAGTCCGAGCAGGCCTTTACTATGGCTACACCTTC | CASSQVRAGLYYGYTF | . | TRBJ1-2 | . | TRBV3-1/TRBV3-2
TGTGCCAGCTTTAGGACTAGCGAATACGAGCAGTACTTC | CASFRTSEYEQYF | . | TRBJ2-7 | TRBD2 | TRBV18
TGTGCCAGCAGCGCCCTGGGGGGAGAGGGCACCGGGGAGCTGTTTTTT | CASSALGGEGTGELFF | few | TRBJ2-2 | . | TRBV2
TGTGCCAGCAGCGAGTACCGGGACACCTTTAGCAATCAGCCCCAGCATTTT | CASSEYRDTFSNQPQHF | . | TRBJ1-5 | . | TRBV9
TGTGCCAGCAGCGTCAAGGACAGAACCTACAATGAGCAGTTCTTC | CASSVKDRTYNEQFF | . | TRBJ2-1 | . | TRBV9
TGTGCCAGCAGCTTGCCGGGGATTGGGGACACTGAAGCTTTCTTT | CASSLPGIGDTEAFF | . | TRBJ1-1 | . | TRBV5-6
TGTGCCAGCAGTCTACTAGAACAGAGCTATAATTCACCCCTCCACTTT | CASSLLEQSYNSPLHF | . | TRBJ1-6 | . | TRBV9
TGTGCCAGCAGCTCCGACAAAGCTACTGAAGCTTTCTTT | CASSSDKATEAFF | . | TRBJ1-1 | . | TRBV7-9
TGTGCCAGCTCACCAGGGTCAGGGGACAATCAGCCCCAGCATTTT | CASSPGSGDNQPQHF | . | TRBJ1-5 | . | TRBV18
TGTGCCAGCAGCCCACCGACAGGGGTGGGGGCTTTCTTT | CASSPPTGVGAFF | . | TRBJ1-1 | TRBD1 | TRBV7-2